Presented here are 4 T cell receptor beta chains from one specimen sequenced in a study of blood T cell repertoires in COVID-19. Clones were read by immunoSEQ multiplex PCR, and TCRdb kept only the in-frame ones, dropping some. The sample lists about 200,000 clones, 70% to 90% occurring once. Sequenced input: peripheral blood. The origin of the receptors is a woman aged 80 or over with acute or convalescent COVID-19.

This chain connects TRBV7-9 to TRBJ1-2; 7 bases agree with TRBD1. CDR3 length: 15 amino acids. Germline loops: CDR1 SEHNR, CDR2 FQNEAQ (reference sequence). Losses at the gene ends were 10 bases for V and 7 bases for J; bases not matched to a gene: 18. CDR3 sequence (DNA): TGTGCCACTTCCCTTCCGGCAGGGGGGAGAGGTGGCTACACCTTC. Its translation: CATSLPAGGRGGYTF.

The chain combines TRBV10-1 with TRBJ2-3, with TRBD2 matching over 8 bases. After removal of 6 bases from V and 4 bases from J, the junction contained 3 bases not matched to a gene. Germline-derived CDR1 and CDR2 are WNHNN and SYGVQD (reference sequence). This CDR3 region has 13 residues. The CDR3 DNA follows: TGCGCCAGCAGCCGGACTAGCCCAGATACGCAGTATTTT. It specifies CASSRTSPDTQYF.

The chain is built from TRBV19 and TRBJ2-7; 9 positions agree with TRBD2. With V trimmed by 4 bases and J by 3 bases, 4 bases remained unmatched. Germline-derived CDR1 and CDR2 are LNHDA and SQIVND (reference sequence). There are 14 residues in the CDR3. In DNA, the CDR3 is TGTGCCAGTAGTAAGGGACTAGCCCTCTACGAGCAGTACTTC. Translation gives CASSKGLALYEQYF.

The chain recombines TRBV6-5 with TRBJ1-1; D not certain. Trimming took off 0 bases at V and 2 bases at J, with 7 bases between the two ends. CDR3 length equals 14 residues. Per germline, CDR1 MNHEY and CDR2 SVGAGI. CDR3 bases: TGTGCCAGCAGTTACTCAGCGGATAACACTGAAGCTTTCTTT. Its translation: CASSYSADNTEAFF.